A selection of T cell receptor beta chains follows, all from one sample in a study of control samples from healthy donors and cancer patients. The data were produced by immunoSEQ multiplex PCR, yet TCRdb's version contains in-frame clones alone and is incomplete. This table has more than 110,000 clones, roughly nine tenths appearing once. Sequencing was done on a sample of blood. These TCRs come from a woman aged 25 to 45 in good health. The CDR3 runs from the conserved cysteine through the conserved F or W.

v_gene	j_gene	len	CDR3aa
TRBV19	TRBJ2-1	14	CASSPNVLSNEQFF
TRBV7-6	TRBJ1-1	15	CASSLTGGLNTEAFF
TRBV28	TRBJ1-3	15	CASSRQGALGNTIYF
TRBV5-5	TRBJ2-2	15	CASSLPSGNTGELFF
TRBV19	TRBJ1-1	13	CASSDVGHTEAFF
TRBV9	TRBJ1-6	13	CASSVQANSPLHF
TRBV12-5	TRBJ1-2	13	CASGLETGTVYTF
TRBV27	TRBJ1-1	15	CASSSSGRIPYEAFF
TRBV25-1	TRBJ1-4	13	CASSVQGLEKLFF
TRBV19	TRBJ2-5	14	CASSHPPRGETQYF
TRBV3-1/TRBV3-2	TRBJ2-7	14	CASSPMTGAYEQYF
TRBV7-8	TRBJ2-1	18	CASSLGLTGGARRNEQFF
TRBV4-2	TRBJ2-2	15	CASSLLQGATGELFF
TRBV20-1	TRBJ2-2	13	CSASSPITGELFF
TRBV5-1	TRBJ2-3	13	CASSLGGTDTQYF
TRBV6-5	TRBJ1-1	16	CASSYSGRRGNTEAFF
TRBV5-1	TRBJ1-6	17	CASSLEVGQGIGSPLHF
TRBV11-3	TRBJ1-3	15	CASSPGGDTGNTIYF
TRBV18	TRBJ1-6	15	CASSITDSPLSPLHF
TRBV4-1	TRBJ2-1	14	CASSHGQGADEQFF
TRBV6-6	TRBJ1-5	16	CASSYSPTLIDQPQHF
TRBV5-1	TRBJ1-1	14	CASSLGRVDTEAFF
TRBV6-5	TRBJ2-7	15	CASSLAHGTGDEQYF
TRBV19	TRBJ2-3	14	CASSIRTTTDTQYF
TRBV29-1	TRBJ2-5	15	CSVEMRGDRQETQYF
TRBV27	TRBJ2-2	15	CASSQSGLGTGELFF
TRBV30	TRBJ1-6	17	CAWSQLIGSSYNSPLHF
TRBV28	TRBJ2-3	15	CASSGSGRLADTQYF
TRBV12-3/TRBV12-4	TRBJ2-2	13	CASSSGDTGELFF
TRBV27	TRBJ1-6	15	CASSSSQGFNSPLHF
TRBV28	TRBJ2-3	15	CASSLLGRKADTQYF
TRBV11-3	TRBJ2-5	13	CASSLGGEKTQYF
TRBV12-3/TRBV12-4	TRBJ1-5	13	CASSPGGGQPQHF
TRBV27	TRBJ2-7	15	CASTPRTGLLYEQYF
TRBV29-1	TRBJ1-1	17	CSVETGWGRRVNTEAFF
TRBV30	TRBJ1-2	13	CAWNRQSPYGYTF
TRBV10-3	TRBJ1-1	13	CAIQNGQNTEAFF
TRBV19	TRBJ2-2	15	CASQPPGQGARELFF